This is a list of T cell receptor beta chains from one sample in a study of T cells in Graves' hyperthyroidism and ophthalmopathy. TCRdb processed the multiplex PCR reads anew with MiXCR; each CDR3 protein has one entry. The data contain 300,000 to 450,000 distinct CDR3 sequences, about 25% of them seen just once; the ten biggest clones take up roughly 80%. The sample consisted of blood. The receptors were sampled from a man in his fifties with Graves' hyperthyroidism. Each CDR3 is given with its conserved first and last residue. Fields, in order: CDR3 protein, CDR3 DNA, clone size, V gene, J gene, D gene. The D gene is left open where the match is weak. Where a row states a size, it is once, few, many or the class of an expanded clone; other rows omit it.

CDR3aa: CASSQGDPGLAGEKSKNIQYF; CDR3nt: TGTGCCAGCAGCCAAGGTGATCCGGGACTAGCGGGAGAGAAGTCCAAAAACATTCAGTACTTC; abundance: few; v_gene: TRBV3-1; j_gene: TRBJ2-4; d_gene: TRBD2
CDR3aa: CAWSVGGSNQPQHF; CDR3nt: TGTGCCTGGAGTGTTGGAGGGAGCAATCAGCCCCAGCATTTT; abundance: NA; v_gene: TRBV30; j_gene: TRBJ1-5; d_gene: NA
CDR3aa: CASSVGPGDRSYEQYF; CDR3nt: TGTGCCAGCAGCGTAGGTCCAGGGGACAGGTCCTACGAGCAGTACTTC; abundance: NA; v_gene: TRBV9; j_gene: TRBJ2-7; d_gene: TRBD1
CDR3aa: CASSLAGRYKETQYF; CDR3nt: TGTGCCAGCAGTTTGGCAGGGCGATACAAAGAGACCCAGTACTTC; abundance: many; v_gene: TRBV28; j_gene: TRBJ2-5; d_gene: NA
CDR3aa: CASSAEGLAGGVAYEQYF; CDR3nt: TGTGCCAGTTCAGCGGAGGGCCTAGCGGGAGGAGTAGCCTACGAGCAGTACTTC; abundance: few; v_gene: TRBV2; j_gene: TRBJ2-7; d_gene: TRBD2
CDR3aa: CSARRLGNEQFF; CDR3nt: TGCAGTGCTAGAAGACTAGGCAATGAGCAGTTCTTC; abundance: NA; v_gene: TRBV20-1; j_gene: TRBJ2-1; d_gene: NA
CDR3aa: CAIPRFGRGETQYF; CDR3nt: TGTGCCATCCCCCGTTTTGGTAGGGGGGAGACCCAGTACTTC; abundance: NA; v_gene: TRBV10-3; j_gene: TRBJ2-5; d_gene: NA
CDR3aa: CASSLASGQYYEQYF; CDR3nt: TGTGCCAGCAGCTTAGCCTCGGGACAGTACTACGAGCAGTACTTC; abundance: NA; v_gene: TRBV11-2; j_gene: TRBJ2-7; d_gene: TRBD1
CDR3aa: CASSGVGLAGEEQFF; CDR3nt: TGTGCCAGCAGTGGGGTGGGTCTAGCGGGAGAAGAGCAGTTCTTC; abundance: many; v_gene: TRBV2; j_gene: TRBJ2-1; d_gene: TRBD2
CDR3aa: CASGSGSDTDTQYF; CDR3nt: TGTGCCAGCGGGTCCGGGTCGGACACAGATACGCAGTATTTT; abundance: NA; v_gene: TRBV6-1; j_gene: TRBJ2-3; d_gene: NA
CDR3aa: CASSPGQNTGELFF; CDR3nt: TGTGCCAGCTCACCGGGACAGAACACCGGGGAGCTGTTTTTT; abundance: many; v_gene: TRBV18; j_gene: TRBJ2-2; d_gene: NA
CDR3aa: CSATTGEEYTDTQYF; CDR3nt: TGCAGTGCTACCACTGGGGAAGAGTACACAGATACGCAGTATTTT; abundance: NA; v_gene: TRBV20-1; j_gene: TRBJ2-3; d_gene: NA
CDR3aa: CASSSNRRFTDTQYF; CDR3nt: TGTGCCAGCAGTTCTAACAGGAGATTCACAGATACGCAGTATTTT; abundance: NA; v_gene: TRBV6-2/TRBV6-3; j_gene: TRBJ2-3; d_gene: NA
CDR3aa: CASSLSGSGTQYF; CDR3nt: TGTGCCAGCAGCTTGAGCGGGAGCGGTACGCAGTATTTT; abundance: NA; v_gene: TRBV5-6; j_gene: TRBJ2-3; d_gene: TRBD2